A selection of T cell receptor beta chains follows, all from one sample in a study of technical replicates of blood from several donors. Sequenced by immunoSEQ multiplex PCR; TCRdb stores in-frame clones only, minus some. The sample holds tens of thousands of clones, less than 95% seen once. The sample consisted of PBMCs. The receptors were sampled from a human donor in good health. Some clones in this sample may be carry-over from other donors' samples. Both conserved end residues are part of each CDR3. Each record gives: D gene, clone size, J gene, V gene, CDR3 protein, CDR3 DNA. The D gene is left open where the match is weak. Where a row states a size, it is once, few, many or the class of an expanded clone; other rows omit it.

TRBD1	.	TRBJ2-7	TRBV9	CASSVAGQDKQYF	TGTGCCAGCAGCGTAGCTGGACAGGACAAGCAGTACTTC
.	.	TRBJ2-1	TRBV4-3	CASSQDRTTTGYEQFF	TGCGCCAGCAGCCAAGACCGGACCACTACGGGGTATGAGCAGTTCTTC
.	.	TRBJ1-2	TRBV2	CASTERQNYGYTF	TGTGCCAGCACCGAGCGGCAGAACTATGGCTACACCTTC
TRBD1	once	TRBJ2-7	TRBV19	CASSISSGQGYEQYF	TGTGCCAGTAGTATCTCTTCGGGACAGGGCTACGAGCAGTACTTC
.	.	TRBJ2-7	TRBV27	CASSFGQLYEQYF	TGTGCCAGCAGTTTTGGGCAGCTCTACGAGCAGTACTTC
.	.	TRBJ2-7	TRBV29-1	CSVGTSFGEQYF	TGCAGCGTTGGGACATCCTTTGGGGAGCAGTACTTC
TRBD1	.	TRBJ1-6	TRBV7-2	CASSFTGTGADYNSPLHF	TGTGCCAGCAGCTTCACCGGGACAGGGGCTGACTATAATTCACCCCTCCACTTT
TRBD1	.	TRBJ2-3	TRBV29-1	CSVERGRGDTQYF	TGCAGCGTTGAAAGGGGGCGTGGAGATACGCAGTATTTT
.	.	TRBJ1-4	TRBV2	CASSGAGLWNEKLFF	TGTGCCAGCAGTGGCGCAGGATTGTGGAATGAAAAACTGTTTTTT
TRBD2	.	TRBJ2-5	TRBV7-2	CASFGGETQYF	TGTGCCAGCTTCGGGGGGGAGACCCAGTACTTC
TRBD2	.	TRBJ2-1	TRBV7-8	CASSRLAGPQSSYNEQFF	TGTGCCAGCAGCCGACTAGCGGGGCCCCAGAGCTCCTACAATGAGCAGTTCTTC
.	.	TRBJ1-1	TRBV7-2	CASSLGSQGRTEAFF	TGTGCCAGCAGCTTAGGTTCGCAGGGTCGGACTGAAGCTTTCTTT
TRBD2	few	TRBJ2-7	TRBV4-2	CASSQEGGESYEQYF	TGTGCCAGCAGCCAAGAGGGGGGGGAGTCCTACGAGCAGTACTTC
.	.	TRBJ1-6	TRBV30	CAWKHSGGTYNSPLHF	TGTGCCTGGAAACATTCGGGGGGCACTTATAATTCACCCCTTCACTTT
.	.	TRBJ1-5	TRBV4-1	CASSQVGRGRQPQHF	TGCGCCAGCAGCCAAGTCGGCCGGGGGAGGCAGCCCCAGCATTTT
TRBD2	.	TRBJ2-3	TRBV5-1	CASSLDAGDSTDTQYF	TGCGCCAGCAGCTTGGATGCGGGGGATAGCACAGATACGCAGTATTTT
TRBD1	.	TRBJ2-7	TRBV5-6	CASSWRQGQSYEQYF	TGTGCCAGCAGCTGGCGACAGGGACAGTCCTACGAGCAGTACTTC
.	.	TRBJ1-2	TRBV19	CASIEVCYGYTF	TGTGCCAGTATTGAGGTTTGCTATGGCTACACCTTC
.	.	TRBJ1-1	TRBV5-1	CASSLAGRGNTEAFF	TGCGCCAGCAGCTTGGCAGGCAGGGGGAACACTGAAGCTTTCTTT
.	.	TRBJ2-1	TRBV27	CASSPTLGSNEQFF	TGTGCCAGCAGTCCAACCTTAGGGAGCAATGAGCAGTTCTTC
.	once	TRBJ2-1	TRBV7-9	CATETRTNEQFF	TGTGCCACCGAAACGCGAACGAATGAGCAGTTCTTC
.	once	TRBJ1-1	TRBV6-5	CASGWGGGYAEAFF	TGTGCCAGCGGCTGGGGCGGGGGTTACGCTGAAGCTTTCTTT
.	.	TRBJ1-1	TRBV30	CAWSVRESPEAFF	TGTGCCTGGAGTGTACGGGAGTCCCCGGAAGCTTTCTTT
.	.	TRBJ2-2	TRBV7-6	CASSLAGAFTGELFF	TGTGCCAGCAGCTTAGCGGGGGCGTTCACCGGGGAGCTGTTTTTT
.	.	TRBJ1-1	TRBV30	CAWSGGTNMNTEAFF	TGTGCCTGGAGTGGGGGGACAAACATGAACACTGAAGCTTTCTTT
TRBD1	.	TRBJ1-2	TRBV10-1	CASSESSGQADVEGYTF	TGCGCCAGCAGTGAGTCTTCGGGACAGGCAGACGTGGAAGGCTACACCTTC
TRBD2	.	TRBJ2-5	TRBV11-2	CASSSGTSQETQYF	TGTGCCAGCAGCTCCGGGACTAGCCAAGAGACCCAGTACTTC
.	.	TRBJ1-1	TRBV19	CASSIDTAGNTEAFF	TGTGCCAGTAGTATAGATACAGCGGGGAACACTGAAGCTTTCTTT
TRBD2	once	TRBJ2-1	TRBV10-3	CAIGETSELGNEQFF	TGTGCCATCGGAGAGACTAGCGAATTGGGAAATGAGCAGTTCTTC
.	.	TRBJ1-1	TRBV6-6	CALGGSGNTEAFF	TGTGCACTTGGGGGCAGCGGGAACACTGAAGCTTTCTTT
TRBD1	.	TRBJ1-3	TRBV4-2	CASSQDFGMTGVGNTIYF	TGTGCCAGCAGCCAAGATTTTGGGATGACAGGGGTGGGAAACACCATATATTTT
TRBD1	.	TRBJ1-4	TRBV4-3	CASSQPGQGFRELFF	TGCGCCAGCAGCCAGCCGGGACAGGGCTTTAGGGAACTGTTTTTT
.	.	TRBJ1-1	TRBV6-1	CASSEALTAFEAFF	TGTGCCAGCAGTGAAGCGTTGACAGCCTTTGAAGCTTTCTTT
.	.	TRBJ2-1	TRBV9	CASSGETGPLKQFF	TGTGCCAGCAGCGGGGAGACTGGTCCCCTTAAGCAGTTCTTC
TRBD2	.	TRBJ2-5	TRBV27	CASSRRGTSGRALGETQYF	TGTGCCAGCAGTAGAAGGGGGACTAGCGGGAGGGCCCTCGGAGAGACCCAGTACTTC
.	.	TRBJ2-2	TRBV2	CASSPRGDTGELFF	TGTGCCAGCAGTCCCCGCGGGGACACCGGGGAGCTGTTTTTT
TRBD1	.	TRBJ1-4	TRBV5-1	CASSAGGATNEKLFF	TGCGCCAGCAGCGCAGGGGGCGCGACTAATGAAAAACTGTTTTTT
.	.	TRBJ1-2	TRBV4-3	CASSPLLGGANYGYTF	TGCGCCAGCAGCCCCCTTTTAGGCGGAGCTAACTATGGCTACACCTTC
TRBD2	.	TRBJ2-2	TRBV5-4	CASSSLAGTATGELFF	TGTGCCAGCAGCTCCCTAGCGGGGACCGCCACCGGGGAGCTGTTTTTT
TRBD1	few	TRBJ1-6	TRBV6-5	CASSYSGDRGSPLHF	TGTGCCAGCAGTTACTCCGGGGACAGGGGATCACCCCTCCACTTT
TRBD1	.	TRBJ1-5	TRBV18	CASSLGTGGAFRSNQPQHF	TGTGCCAGCTCACTCGGGACAGGGGGCGCCTTTAGGAGCAATCAGCCCCAGCATTTT
.	.	TRBJ1-6	TRBV12-5	CASGLGPGDILSSYNSPLHF	TGTGCTAGTGGTTTAGGGCCCGGGGACATCCTGAGCTCCTATAATTCACCCCTCCACTTT
.	.	TRBJ2-1	TRBV11-2	CASSRTPGYFSYNEQFF	TGTGCCAGCAGCAGGACACCGGGCTACTTTTCTTACAATGAGCAGTTCTTC
TRBD2	.	TRBJ2-1	TRBV5-1	CASSLELAGDSEQFF	TGCGCCAGCAGCTTGGAACTAGCGGGGGACAGTGAGCAGTTCTTC
.	.	TRBJ2-7	TRBV6-1	CASNPRRVSYEQYF	TGTGCCAGCAACCCGAGGAGGGTCTCCTACGAGCAGTACTTC